This T cell receptor beta chain was recorded in a study of T cells in Graves' hyperthyroidism and ophthalmopathy (dated by TCRdb to between 2018 and 2020). Background for the entire study: Peripheral blood samples were taken at the time of initial diagnosis, prior to any treatment. After sampling, hyperthyroidism patients received methimazole starting at 30 mg daily, and ophthalmopathy patients received high-dose intravenous methylprednisolone. Thyroid tissue and blood T-cell repertoires from more than 5 Graves' hyperthyroidism patients were also compared in the study. For training and testing, the approximately 92 patients in the discovery cohort were randomly divided in a 7:3 ratio. The paper describes TCR Vbeta CDR3 sequencing of 130 to 150 peripheral blood samples, made up of 40 to 45 ophthalmopathy patients, around 78 hyperthyroidism patients and 17 progressor patients. Whether ophthalmopathy could be predicted prospectively was tested in an independent validation cohort made up of approximately 19 hyperthyroidism patients plus 17 patients who later progressed to ophthalmopathy. A discovery cohort of 95 to 100 patients, approximately 45 with Graves' ophthalmopathy and about 58 with stable Graves' hyperthyroidism, was used to find distinguishing TCR V-J signatures.

The junction shows trimming of 6 bases on V and 5 bases on J, plus 13 bases between the germline ends. The CDR3 covers 13 residues, taking in both the cysteine and the phenylalanine. Only the CDR3 portion is preserved as DNA: 39 bases, with reading frame beginning at the first base. The germline V gene supplies CDR1 KGHDR and CDR2 SFDVKD. TCR beta CDR3 regions were amplified from RNA transcripts. A first-round RT-PCR of the TCR CDR3 used the HTBI primer set with the Qiagen OneStep RT-PCR kit. Libraries were constructed in a second round of multiplex PCR, after which size selection and purification were carried out. Libraries were sequenced paired-end with 100 bp reads on an Illumina HiSeq2000. In the original analysis: Raw data were processed with SOAPnuke, discarding reads with adapters, uncalled bases, mean Phred below 15, or no exact constant-primer or identifier match. COPE v1.2.5 was used to merge high-quality paired reads, and clonotypes were defined as unique nucleotide sequences. MiTCR v1.1 was used to align clonotypes to the IMGT TRBV, TRBD and TRBJ reference segments. Analysis was restricted to V-J combinations with a frequency above 0.0001, which covered about 99% of repertoires. The TCS score was defined as F50 (clonal expansion) divided by E x V (chaos), with BLOSUM62-based TCRdist calculated between CDR3 peptides within each V-J. Welch's t-statistics and random forest reduced approximately 520 V-J features to 10 to 15, which were used in a naive Bayes classifier (R e1071). The public sequencing data were trimmed at Q25 with fastp and processed into clonotypes with MiXCR by TCRdb, which kept only in-frame beta chains. Rows merge per CDR3 protein into single entries with the most common DNA and genes. TCRdb assigned the V and J calls; the authors' analysis was not used. Within this sample are 330,000 or so distinct CDR3 sequences, with roughly 19% of them counted one time only. Just under 40% of the sample comes from the top ten.

What the work shows at the level of the full study, not this receptor alone: A model built on a 13 V-J signature distinguished ophthalmopathy from stable hyperthyroidism, reaching around 87% sensitivity and around 82% specificity in cross-validation and 80%/75% in testing. In validation, the model predicted progression to ophthalmopathy a median of about 6 months before onset, with 70% to 71% sensitivity and roughly 73% specificity. Most expanded thyroid clonotypes (frequency above 0.001) were also found in blood, which suggests that blood repertoires may mirror thyroid immune responses. Sample size was not statistically predetermined, and investigators were not blinded to group allocation.

Points on this clonotype: Its antigen has not been determined. Base qualities were left out, and no much larger clone turns up one base away.

Moderately to severely active disease, a Clinical Activity Score of at least 3, a NOSPECS grade of at least 4, and a duration under 3 months were present in ophthalmopathy patients. The study excluded patients with uncontrolled infections, other autoimmune diseases, pregnancy or lactation. Clinical symptoms, serum thyroxine and TRAb, thyroid ultrasound, and orbital computed tomography formed the basis for the diagnoses. PBMCs were isolated from about 9.2 ml of fresh peripheral blood by Ficoll-Paque density gradient centrifugation. Trizol reagent was used to extract total RNA, and RNA quality was then checked on an Agilent 2100 Bioanalyzer.

This receptor was identified in a man aged 50 or older with Graves' ophthalmopathy. The chain links TRBV24-1 with TRBJ2-7; TRBD1 might be the D gene, on 6 matching bases. Sequencing input: blood. The bases are TGTGCCACCAGTCGGCAGGGGACCGACGAGCAGTACTTC. This is translated as CATSRQGTDEQYF.